This record concerns one TCR beta chain sequence. This entry comes from a study of blood T cell repertoires in COVID-19. Study summary: Donors in the United States, Italy and Spain gave samples during acute or convalescent COVID-19. T cells, B-cell-depleted T cells, or PBMCs provided the cDNA or gDNA that served as material.

Per the original data handling: Amplification with reference gene primers provided the estimates of nucleated cell counts. Assay used: immunoSEQ multiplex PCR; TCRdb lists only in-frame clones, some missing. That table furnishes V, J and clone size, whereas the DNA furnished D and trimming. This table holds 200,000 to 300,000 clones, 70% to 90% found once. The sample comprised peripheral blood. The TCR originated in a man between 18 and 35 years old with active or convalescent COVID-19.

The CDR3 bases are TGTGCCAGCAGCCGGACAGGCCTTAGCAATCAGCCCCAGCATTTT. This encodes CASSRTGLSNQPQHF. The V call is TRBV7-2, the J call TRBJ1-5; 7 bases agree with TRBD1. Trimming took 5 bases from V and 0 from J; bases not matched to a gene: 4. From germline, CDR1 is SGHTA and CDR2 FQGNSA. The CDR3 spans 15 residues.